These 21 T cell receptor beta chains were all obtained from the same sample, sequenced in a study of tumor-infiltrating lymphocytes in primary liver carcinoma (dated by TCRdb to 2015 to 2018). Total RNA and DNA were co-extracted without cell sorting from around 20-30 mg of bulk tissue using the AllPrep DNA/RNA mini kit. Sequencer: Illumina HiSeq 2500. Starting from approximately 460 ng total RNA, TCRbeta-specific cDNA was produced by reverse transcription with a constant-region primer and ProtoScript II reverse transcriptase. Three nested multiplex PCR rounds, following a slightly modified ARM-PCR procedure, were used to build the TCRbeta libraries. Each of the first two PCR rounds ran for about 11 cycles using multiplex TRBV1-TRBV30 forward primers together with a Cbeta reverse primer. The public reads were reanalyzed by TCRdb: fastp trimming at Q25, MiXCR alignment, in-frame beta chains only. Each CDR3 protein gets just one entry, which takes the most common genes and DNA from the rows behind it. The sample table contains more than 55,000 distinct CDR3 sequences; only one count was recorded for around 64% of them. Around 50% of the sample comes from the top ten.

The material sequenced was liver tumor tissue from sampling region 2. In light of the paper, this sample's cell subset or site label describes: tumor region T2, inferior pole. The source is a man aged 35-49 years with primary liver carcinoma and hepatitis B virus infection.

This clonotype was seen only a few times. The rearrangement uses TRBV28 and TRBJ2-7; the D gene is possibly TRBD2 (6 bases). Germline values: CDR1 MDHEN, CDR2 SYDVKM. This CDR3 is 16 amino acids long. The germline V and J ends were trimmed by 4 bases and 6 bases, with 22 bases remaining between them. CDR3 coding DNA: TGTGCCAGCAGTTCCCCTGGGACTCCCAGGGCGCCCGAGCAGTACTTC. This translates into CASSSPGTPRAPEQYF.

CDR3 in amino acids: CASSESDSGQPQHF. In DNA form, the CDR3 reads TGCGCCAGCAGTGAGTCCGACTCTGGTCAGCCCCAGCATTTT. The gene calls are TRBV10-2 and TRBJ1-5; D remains ambiguous. The CDR3 extends over 14 amino acids. Trimming removed 0 bases from V and 6 bases from J, with 9 bases in between. The germline V gene encodes CDR1 WSHSY and CDR2 SAAADI.

Notes on this clonotype: A read error is likely, as this CDR3 ends without the conserved phenylalanine or tryptophan. The chain recombines TRBV6-6 with TRBJ2-1, with D perhaps TRBD2 (5 bases). The CDR3 is 11 residues long. CDR1 is MNHNY, CDR2 SVGAGI, per germline (reference sequence). V was cut by 4 bases and J by 12 bases, with 10 bases left in between. CDR3 amino acids: CASSLEGRQFL. The CDR3 region has the DNA TGTGCCAGCAGTTTAGAAGGGAGGCAGTTCTTA.

With respect to this clonotype: One base away lies a much larger clone, so this may be a sequencing read error. Because the CDR3 is missing its conserved closing phenylalanine or tryptophan, this is likely a read error. This chain connects TRBV7-9 to TRBJ1-6, with D maybe TRBD1 (6 bases). The CDR3 is 18 amino acids. Trimming cost V 5 bases and J 7 bases, with 24 bases left between them. CDR1 SEHNR and CDR2 FQNEAQ come from the germline V gene (reference sequence). The CDR3 nucleotides are TGTGCCAGCAGCCCCACCGGGGCCGGGACACAGCAGAATTCACCCCTCCACGTT. Protein product: CASSPTGAGTQQNSPLHV.

CDR3 amino acids: CASRYNVGGTEAFF. As DNA, the CDR3 is TGTGCCAGCAGATACAACGTAGGGGGCACTGAAGCTTTCTTT. The chain employs TRBV6-5 and TRBJ1-1; a possible D gene is TRBD1 (6 bases). The V gene lost 6 bases and the J gene lost 4 bases, with 15 bases spanning the gap. Per the germline V gene, CDR1 is MNHEY and CDR2 is SVGAGI. The CDR3 is 14 residues long.

The table lists this clonotype with a few counts. One end of the junction does not line up with germline, which may come from a read error. This sequence joins TRBV11-2 and TRBJ2-3, with a tentative D call TRBD2 (7 bases). CDR3 length: 15 amino acids. Per the germline V gene, CDR1 is SGHAT and CDR2 is FQNNGV. CDR3 sequence reads: CASSLWSGDTDAQYF. The CDR3 DNA is TGTGCCAGCAGCTTATGGAGCGGGGACACAGATGCGCAGTATTTT. Using reference TRBV11-2 and TRBJ2-3 for the parts outside the CDR3, the full variable domain is EAGVAQSPRYKIIEKRQSVAFWCNPISGHATLYWYQQILGQGPKLLIQFQNNGVVDDSQLPKDRFSAERLKGVDSTLKIQPAKLEDSAVYLCASSLWSGDTDAQYFGPGTRLTVL.

This clonotype was seen once. The rearrangement uses TRBV11-2 and TRBJ2-1; 9 bases fit TRBD2. Per the germline V gene, CDR1 is SGHAT and CDR2 is FQNNGV. This CDR3 comprises 16 residues. In DNA, the CDR3 is TGTACCAACAGCTTAGAGCGCCTAGCGGGAATGAATGAGCAGTTCTTC. Translating gives CTNSLERLAGMNEQFF. The entire variable domain, with the rest obtained from reference TRBV11-2 and TRBJ2-1, is as follows: EAGVAQSPRYKIIEKRQSVAFWCNPISGHATLYWYQQILGQGPKLLIQFQNNGVVDDSQLPKDRFSAERLKGVDSTLKIQPAKLEDSAVYLCTNSLERLAGMNEQFFGPGTRLTVL.

This clonotype occurred once. The conserved final phenylalanine or tryptophan is absent from the CDR3, which likely points to a read error. The limits of the CDR3 on the DNA are not certain, so only TCRdb's listed CDR3 is given. The chain recombines TRBV11-1 with TRBJ2-5; no DNA check was done on the table's D call, TRBD1. Inclusive of both ends, the CDR3 amounts to 14 amino acids. Germline V gene sequence: CDR1 SGHAT, CDR2 FQDESV (reference sequence). The CDR3 spells CANSGQVEVETQYL.

This clonotype appeared many times. The chain links TRBV6-6 to TRBJ2-2; D is perhaps TRBD2 (7 bases). In germline, CDR1 is MNHNY, CDR2 SVGAGI (reference sequence). V dropped 5 bases and J dropped 5 bases, with 18 bases sitting between them. The CDR3 consists of 16 residues. The CDR3 protein is CASSKRGRAGTGELFF. For the CDR3, the DNA is TGTGCCAGCAGTAAAAGGGGGAGGGCCGGGACCGGGGAGCTGTTTTTT.

Concerning this clonotype itself: The CDR3 carries no conserved terminal phenylalanine or tryptophan, so it likely arises from a read error. This sequence joins TRBV12-5 and TRBJ2-7, with D perhaps assigned TRBD1 or TRBD2 (5 bases each). Germline V gives CDR1 LGHNT, CDR2 FRNRAP. The CDR3 is 13 amino acids. Here the CDR3 DNA reads TGTGCCAGTGAGGGGACCGGTCCCTATGAGCAGTACCTC. Amino acid sequence: CASEGTGPYEQYL.

In the case of this clonotype: A read error may produce the germline difference seen at one junction end. This sequence joins TRBV12-3 or TRBV12-4 and TRBJ2-5, with TRBD2 identical over 7 bases. The CDR3 is 13 amino acids. This CDR3 is CANSRSGTETQYF. The CDR3 nucleotides read TGCGCCAACAGCCGAAGCGGGACAGAGACCCAGTACTTC.

This chain links TRBV6-2 or TRBV6-3 with TRBJ2-5; 9 positions match TRBD2. V trimming: 2 bases; J trimming: 4 bases; junction bases outside the gene matches: 11. The CDR3 is 17 residues long. The germline gives CDR1 MNHEY, CDR2 SVGEGT. The CDR3 is CASSYPRASGILETQYF. DNA of the CDR3: TGTGCCAGCAGTTACCCTAGGGCTAGCGGGATACTAGAGACCCAGTACTTC.

This clonotype showed up just a few times. This sequence joins TRBV19 and TRBJ1-5, with D uncertain. V was trimmed by 4 bases and J by 0 bases, leaving 10 bases between them. There are 15 residues in the CDR3. Germline loops: CDR1 LNHDA, CDR2 SQIVND (reference sequence). CDR3 nucleotide sequence: TGTGCCAGTAGTACTAAGAGTTATAGCAATCAGCCCCAGCATTTT. Translated: CASSTKSYSNQPQHF.

Worth noting for this clonotype: A read error may be the cause here, since a much bigger clone is one base away. V usage is TRBV28 and J usage is TRBJ2-4; D unresolved. Per the germline V gene, CDR1 is MDHEN and CDR2 is SYDVKM. The CDR3 is 12 residues long. With 7 bases removed from V and 3 bases from J, the gap between germline ends came to 7 bases. The CDR3 DNA is TGTGCCAGCAAACTCCGCAAAAACATTCAGTACTTC. This codes for CASKLRKNIQYF. The full variable domain, its missing parts supplied by reference TRBV28 and TRBJ2-4, is DVKVTQSSRYLVKRTGEKVFLECVQDMDHENMFWYRQDPGLGLRLIYFSYDVKMKEKGDIPEGYSVSREKKERFSLILESASTNQTSMYLCASKLRKNIQYFGAGTRLSVL.

This clonotype has ten or more counts. In DNA form, the CDR3 reads TGTGCCAGCAACCTTGGGACAGGGGAAAATCAGCCCCAGCATTTT. Translation: CASNLGTGENQPQHF. The rearrangement links TRBV28 to TRBJ1-5, with 10 bases that match TRBD1. Germline CDR1 MDHEN, CDR2 SYDVKM. The V gene end was trimmed by 7 bases and the J gene end by 4 bases; junction bases not matched to a gene: 7. CDR3 length: 15 residues.

The rearrangement joins TRBV21-1 to TRBJ1-5. TRBV21-1 counts as a pseudogene. The CDR3 is made up of 15 amino acids. The CDR3 bases are TGTGCCAGCAGCAAAAGTGGGCATAGCAATCAGCCCCAGCATTTT. The encoded protein is CASSKSGHSNQPQHF.

This clonotype was found once. The junction departs from germline at one end; a sequencing error may be responsible. The genes are TRBV11-2 and TRBJ2-5; 8 bases agree with TRBD1. The CDR3 extends over 16 amino acids. Germline CDR1 and CDR2: SGHAT and FQNNGV. The CDR3: CAGSLTAGGSGEAQYF. The CDR3 bases are TGTGCCGGCAGCTTAACAGCAGGGGGCTCTGGGGAGGCCCAGTACTTC.

This clonotype was observed a single time. A much larger clone sits a single nucleotide away, making a read error possible. The chain links TRBV19 to TRBJ2-7, with D possibly being TRBD2 (5 bases). Germline V CDR1 and CDR2: LNHDA, SQIVND (reference sequence). CDR3 size: 14 residues. Between the trimmed V and J ends, which lost 8 bases and 4 bases, there was a span of 18 bases. The CDR3 sequence: CASSLTTSDYEQYF. CDR3 nucleotides: TGTGCCAGTTCCTTGACTACCTCGGATTACGAGCAGTACTTC.

Points on this clonotype: The junction departs from the called germline gene at one end, perhaps through a read error. This rearrangement joins TRBV29-1 to TRBJ1-3; D call uncertain. The germline V gene has CDR1 SQVTM and CDR2 ANQGSEA. This CDR3 comprises 12 residues. The CDR3 spells CNVDGDGNTIYF. CDR3 sequence (DNA): TGCAACGTTGATGGTGATGGGAACACCATATATTTT.

This clonotype has only a few counts. The chain recombines TRBV2 with TRBJ2-1; 8 bases agree with TRBD1. CDR3 length: 17 residues. CDR1 and CDR2 (germline): SNHLY, FYNNEI. Trimming took 6 bases from V and 5 from J; bases not matched to a gene: 15. The CDR3 DNA follows: TGTGCCAGCAGCTTATTTAGGACAGGGAGATCTAACAATGAGCAGTTCTTC. Its protein is CASSLFRTGRSNNEQFF.

This clonotype was recorded many times. The V gene is TRBV12-3 or TRBV12-4, the J gene TRBJ2-7; D is uncertain. Trimming shortened V by 3 bases and J by 3 bases, and 9 bases separated the two germline ends. The CDR3 length is 13 residues. As DNA, the CDR3 is TGTGCCAGCAGTTTGTCTACGAACTACGAGCAGTACTTC. As protein: CASSLSTNYEQYF.